The clone carrying this TCR beta chain has ten or more counts. Its antigen is not known. V lost 6 bases to trimming and J lost 1 base; unmatched junction nucleotides: 6. This CDR3 has 15 amino acids. The sample belongs to a study of blood T cells in healthy people across ages. Study results and limitations: Since the PBMCs were unsorted, naive and antigen-experienced cells could not be conclusively compared. For the donors, CMV status was unknown and possibly confounded expanded clonotype changes. Older individuals had lower TCR beta diversity per million T cells (the decline was roughly linear).

A J-beta primer mix and a sample-barcoded 5' primer were used in a second PCR of roughly 6 to 11 cycles. TCRdb redid the calling of the 5' RACE reads with MiXCR, one entry per CDR3 protein. This repertoire shows hundreds of thousands of distinct CDR3 sequences, approximately 48% found once; its top ten account for roughly 19%. This clonotype originated in a man aged 60 to 69 in good health. The chain combines TRBV12-3 or TRBV12-4 with TRBJ2-1; TRBD1 agrees at 7 bases. The sample consisted of blood. CDR3 nucleotides: TGTGCCAGCAGCCTTACAGGGGAGTCCTACAATGAGCAGTTCTTC. It encodes CASSLTGESYNEQFF.